This T cell receptor (beta chain) stems from a study of CD8+CD57+ T cells in acquired aplastic anemia. Whoever was chosen for sequencing had shown CD8+CD57+ cell expansion by flow cytometry. V lost 3 bases and J lost 4, with 10 bases in between. CDR3 length: 14 amino acids. Per germline, CDR1 MNHNS and CDR2 SASEGT. The template for TCR beta VDJ and CDR3 sequence profiling was genomic DNA. TCRdb passed the reads through MiXCR, listing each CDR3 protein once. The table records hundreds of thousands of distinct CDR3 sequences, roughly a third of them present only once. The chain employs TRBV6-1 and TRBJ1-3; no firm D call. The receptor was isolated from a human donor with aplastic anemia. The specimen sequenced was sorted CD4+, CD8+, or CD8+CD57+ T cells (not recorded which) from PBMCs. The CDR3 here is CASSEGPVGNTIYF. CDR3 DNA sequence: TGTGCCAGCAGTGAGGGCCCTGTGGGAAACACCATATATTTT.